This T cell receptor (beta chain) was sequenced in a study of CD8 T cells in ankylosing spondylitis (dated by TCRdb to the late 2010s). Background for the entire study: T cell receptor beta repertoires were profiled in healthy donors and ankylosing spondylitis patients so that disease-linked TCR variants could be found. The full study cohort comprised roughly 24 ankylosing spondylitis patients and some 100 healthy donors. Peripheral blood was sampled, and synovial fluid was additionally collected from ankylosing spondylitis patients.

The table lists this clonotype with many counts. Its antigen has not been determined. Base qualities were left out, and no much larger clone turns up one base away. Sequencing relied on an Illumina HiSeq 2500. Quantitative 5'-RACE with molecular barcodes was used to prepare TCR beta libraries. The paper's processing steps were these. To identify disease-linked TCR variants, a new computational method was used, one built on a probabilistic model of VDJ rearrangement. TCRdb reprocessed the public reads (quality trimming at Q25 with fastp, clone calling with MiXCR) and kept in-frame beta chains. Under each unique CDR3 protein, matching rows form one entry showing the most common genes and DNA. These V and J calls are TCRdb output, not the study's own analysis. The sample table shows under 250,000 distinct CDR3 sequences, and under 12% are seen once. Less than 3% of the sample belongs to the ten largest clones.

General study outcomes and caveats: Some motif variants were previously reported in synovial fluid and blood of reactive arthritis patients, suggesting common disease-initiation mechanisms. In peripheral blood, the disease-linked clones were found at relatively low frequencies and had a CD8+ phenotype. Blood from ankylosing spondylitis patients appeared to be characterized by a TCR beta motif made up of several highly homologous amino acid variants. The disease-linked clones were reported to be significantly enriched in matched synovial fluid samples from ankylosing spondylitis patients.

The origin of this receptor is a male donor with ankylosing spondylitis or in good health (not recorded which). The specimen sequenced was blood, either unsorted or a sorted T cell fraction (not recorded which).

The base sequence is TGCGCCATCGACCTCCACACAGATACGCAGTATTTT. This encodes CAIDLHTDTQYF. In this chain, TRBV5-1 is recombined with TRBJ2-3; the D gene remains uncertain. Reading from cysteine to phenylalanine, the CDR3 counts 12 amino acids. Only the CDR3 part of the read is kept: 36 bases, read in frame from the first base. The germline V gene specifies SGHRS as CDR1 and YFSETQ as CDR2. V loses 9 bases, J loses 2 bases, and the germline ends lie 10 bases apart.